The T cell receptor beta chain described here comes from a study of cytomegalovirus exposure and HLA in healthy donors (dated by TCRdb to 2017 to 2019). As for the study more broadly: An earlier analysis of a few hundred of the donors reported about 260 Gb of sequence data and around 110 million unique TCR beta sequences obtained from some 200 million T cells. An early release covering 500 to 750 HLA-typed donors comprised roughly 300 gigabases of sequencing data and about 90 million unique TCR sequences. Of the roughly 410 genotyped donors, approximately 80% were placed in the genetic ancestry cluster associated with self-reported Caucasian donors. The study aimed to test whether signatures of past pathogen exposure could be identified by cataloging public T cell receptors. Using immunosequencing, the study profiled T cell repertoires from fewer than 850 subjects and related those repertoires to cytomegalovirus serostatus. Along with the approximately 650-subject first cohort, a separate validation cohort of around 110 different subjects was used. To predict cytomegalovirus infection status, the study brought together high-throughput TCR immunosequencing, statistical association of individual TCRs with disease status, and machine learning. To study patterns of TCR occurrence, a later analysis re-analyzed previously published TCR beta repertoires from 700 or so donors and added high-resolution HLA genotyping. Rather than drawing on any new phenotypic data, the later analysis identified candidate immune exposures from TCR beta sequences and the way those sequences occurred across donors. An earlier analysis of approximately 640 of the donors applied high-throughput TCR beta sequencing to assess whether each TCR beta V gene segment acted as functional or pseudogenic. Donor age, sex, ethnicity and CMV serostatus were collected together with the repertoire data. A later genetic analysis used genome-wide SNP genotypes for about 60% of the 666 donors, treating that subset as a discovery cohort. Every discovery cohort repertoire had been produced on one sequencing platform. Class I and class II HLA loci were covered by the typing at four-digit resolution. Typing coverage varied by locus: roughly 620-630 donors for A, B, C, DRB1 and DQB1; roughly 500 for DQA1; 600 to 610 for DPA1; approximately 450 for DPB1. Four to six DR-DQ haplotypes were handled as single units for association and clustering because linkage in the cohort was strong. On average, 235,054 unique TCR beta nucleotide sequences were sequenced per donor among some 430 genotyped donors of the cohort, with roughly 19% of those sequences being non-productive. Overall results and qualifications from the work: Cytomegalovirus status was reported to be diagnosed by the classifier with high specificity and sensitivity in both the original and validation cohorts. According to a later analysis, parvovirus B19, influenza, CMV and Epstein-Barr virus appeared linked to several top co-occurrence clusters. In a later analysis, HLA-associated TCR beta chains were found to be more clonally expanded and to have lower generation probabilities than equally common non-associated chains. Because counts were too low, 15 to 20 rarely observed V segments, including chromosome 9 orphons, were excluded from the earlier analysis of some 590 of the donors. In a later genetic analysis, fewer N-insertions in productive TCRs were reported among donors in an Asian-associated ancestry cluster than the roughly 700-donor mean. While some public TCRs were present in many individuals, most TCR sequences turned up only very rarely across donors. A total of around 150 TCR beta chains were listed by the study as associated with cytomegalovirus. When HLA alleles, especially DR and DQ, strongly co-occurred, TCR associations were difficult to assign to individual alleles. Linkage disequilibrium might explain the correlated functional status among segregating V segments, but an unknown experimental factor could not be excluded. A cluster of highly shared sequence variants was judged likely to represent a technical artifact of the sequencing pipeline. Broadly in line with IMGT annotations, most TCR beta V segments showed up in productive rearrangements about 87% or about 30% of the time in an earlier analysis of a few hundred of the donors. Because HLA typing was unavailable for some donors at each locus, only the typed subset was used in association tests. A later analysis associated about 17,000 TCR beta sequences with specific HLA alleles at a false discovery rate of 0.05. According to a later analysis, TCR association rates differed among HLA loci, with DRB1 alleles showing the most associated TCRs and HLA-C alleles showing the fewest. The authors suggested that the approach could potentially be extended to other disease states and immunological phenotypes. Some IMGT-functional V segments, including TRBV6-2 and TRBV6-3, could not be distinguished by the 87-base-pair reads and were therefore excluded. The only immune exposure information available for the cohort was CMV serostatus. A later analysis found that most CMV-associated TCR beta chains appeared HLA-restricted, with HLA associations seemingly driven largely by CMV exposure. A further reported finding was that TCR beta sequences accurately predicted the HLA-A and HLA-B alleles for most subjects in the first cohort. The presence/absence analyses assumed that sequencing depth was roughly uniform across donors, and that assumption may not be true. An association between a missense DCLRE1C variant and V-gene and J-gene trimming of TCR beta chains was found in a later genetic analysis and replicated in an independent cohort. The cohort was sequenced for TCR beta chains only, and without alpha or paired-chain data the features that could be detected were limited. Three of the identified cytomegalovirus-associated TCR beta chains were confirmed in vitro to be specific for cytomegalovirus antigens.

The library was made by the immunoSEQ multiplex PCR assay. A mixture of 60 forward primers for TCR Vbeta segments and 13 reverse primers for TCR Jbeta segments was used in the multiplex PCR. The CDR3 region of rearranged TCR beta genes was amplified from genomic DNA by a multiplex PCR assay. The Illumina HiSeq System was used to sequence the amplified TCR beta libraries as 87-base-pair reads. The original pipeline was this. Across the roughly 700 repertoires, a later analysis counted some 81 million unique TCR beta chains, roughly 11 million of which were shared by at least two donors. Raw reads were error-corrected and collapsed into unique sequences with a nearest-neighbor algorithm that merged closely related sequences to remove PCR and sequencing errors. CDR3 sequences were aligned to IMGT reference sequences to assign V, D and J gene segments. For a sequence to be retained, a match of at least six nucleotides to both a V gene segment and a J gene segment was required. A rearrangement counted as productive if the CDR3 had no stop codons and remained in frame with V and J, and every other rearrangement counted as non-productive. CDR3 was defined by IMGT convention, running from the second conserved V-encoded cysteine to the conserved J-encoded phenylalanine. Sequences without an unambiguous match to a single V gene segment were excluded from the earlier analysis of about 630 of the donors. An earlier analysis of fewer than 650 of the donors classified V segments as functional when productive rearrangements were above 56.7% and as segregating when the standard deviation between donors was above 5%. A statistical classification framework was built to diagnose cytomegalovirus status from the catalog of TCR beta chain sequences. In a later analysis, TCR nucleotide sequences were compared against IMGT/GENE-DB human TR gene sequences so that V and J genes could be assigned. In a later analysis, CDR3 sequences and most-parsimonious VDJ recombination scenarios were assigned using the TCRdist pipeline. In a later analysis, each TCR beta chain was defined by its CDR3 amino acid sequence together with its V-gene family, and reads lacking a unique V-gene family were excluded. A later analysis removed 500 to 650 highly shared, low-generation-probability nucleotide sequences to deal with suspected cross-contamination and a sequencing artifact. In a later analysis, a clonal expansion index for each public chain was calculated from normalized within-repertoire ranks of inferred template counts. In a later analysis, generation probabilities were computed with a VDJ recombination model fitted to out-of-frame rearrangements, and the resulting probabilities were checked against IGoR. Hypergeometric tests were used in a later analysis to score TCR-TCR, TCR-HLA and TCR-CMV co-occurrence, with a repertoire-size bias correction applied to the TCR pairs. A later analysis estimated false discovery rates by permuting HLA or CMV assignments 20 times. A later analysis grouped co-occurring TCRs with DBSCAN, adding TCRdist sequence similarity when clustering within HLA-allele-positive subsets. For co-occurrence clustering, repertoires with fewer than 30,000 or more than 120,000 public chains were excluded, along with five or six repertoires with anomalous nucleotide sharing. TCRdb provides this immuneACCESS table in a form limited to in-frame rearrangements. Some clones are lacking; in checked studies, under half of them reflect an unresolved V gene, and why the rest are absent is not known. V, J and clone size reflect that table, while D and trimming were determined from the DNA. The sample table lists under 90,000 clones, around 80% of them with a count of one. The top ten constitute around 3.1% of the sample.

Comments on this clone: The antigen it binds to is not known. Nothing much larger sits one base from this clone, and base qualities are not available.

The cohort was made up of 500 to 800 healthy bone marrow donors. All cohort members were sampled while nominally healthy, although unrecorded immune exposures were likely present. The donor was CMV seropositive and was included in the group of 290 or so seropositive cohort members. Each donor provided a peripheral blood sample, and peripheral blood mononuclear cells were used for TCR beta sequencing. Genomic DNA extraction from the blood cell samples was performed with the Qiagen DNeasy Blood Extraction Kit. V and J are trimmed by 4 bases and 7 bases, and the gene matches miss 9 bases of the junction. The germline V gene encodes CDR1 SGHTS and CDR2 YDEGEE. The CDR3 runs 15 amino acids, cysteine and phenylalanine included. The sequence is cut down to CDR3 DNA, 45 bases in frame from base 1.

The sequence is built from TRBV5-8 and TRBJ1-5; 9 central bases correspond to TRBD1. This receptor was taken from a man over 45 in good health and CMV-seropositive. The source material was PBMCs. The CDR3 reads CASSLGQGLGQPQHF. The DNA sequence is given as TGTGCCAGCAGCCTGGGACAGGGTCTTGGACAGCCCCAGCATTTT.